The rows below give T cell receptor beta chains drawn from one sample of a study of T cells in Graves' hyperthyroidism and ophthalmopathy. TCRdb reprocessed the multiplex PCR reads via MiXCR and lists one record per CDR3 protein. The data contain 400,000 to 550,000 distinct CDR3 sequences, approximately 15% of them singletons. The sample taken for sequencing was blood. These receptors were collected from a woman aged 18-29 years with Graves' hyperthyroidism. Both conserved end residues are trimmed from each CDR3. The order of the fields is clone size, J gene, V gene, CDR3 protein. Rows may omit the clone size; those that give it use once, few, many or a size class.

size: few; J: TRBJ2-3; V: TRBV7-2; CDR3: ASSLGLYTDTQY
size: -; J: TRBJ2-3; V: TRBV29-1; CDR3: SVEFLGSTQY
size: many; J: TRBJ1-2; V: TRBV28; CDR3: ASSYLGGNYGYT
size: -; J: TRBJ2-1; V: TRBV9; CDR3: ASSGTGFPYNEQF
size: many; J: TRBJ1-1; V: TRBV10-3; CDR3: AIRRASLNTEAF
size: -; J: TRBJ2-1; V: TRBV15; CDR3: ATSRDTGRYNEQF
size: many; J: TRBJ2-1; V: TRBV10-3; CDR3: AISAEGHEQF
size: -; J: TRBJ1-4; V: TRBV14; CDR3: ASSHDRISEKLF
size: many; J: TRBJ2-5; V: TRBV28; CDR3: ASSAQDLQETQY
size: -; J: TRBJ1-1; V: TRBV29-1; CDR3: SVEGESGLNTEAF
size: few; J: TRBJ2-7; V: TRBV28; CDR3: TSSSRATYYEQY
size: -; J: TRBJ1-4; V: TRBV7-9; CDR3: ASRPLEASNEKLF
size: many; J: TRBJ1-1; V: TRBV2; CDR3: ASSDPRQGNTEAF
size: many; J: TRBJ1-1; V: TRBV29-1; CDR3: SVGGGGTEAF
size: many; J: TRBJ1-1; V: TRBV12-3/TRBV12-4; CDR3: ASSPRPQSNTEAF
size: many; J: TRBJ2-1; V: TRBV12-3/TRBV12-4; CDR3: ASRQKGTSEIRSYNEQF
size: -; J: TRBJ2-7; V: TRBV20-1; CDR3: SATALQSNYEQY
size: many; J: TRBJ1-2; V: TRBV12-3/TRBV12-4; CDR3: ASTMPDSGNGYT
size: many; J: TRBJ1-1; V: TRBV6-1; CDR3: ASSRRDRGVIGMNTEAF
size: many; J: TRBJ2-6; V: TRBV20-1; CDR3: SAREPTGANVLT
size: -; J: TRBJ2-3; V: TRBV5-1; CDR3: ASSYRGLKTFTDTQY
size: few; J: TRBJ1-2; V: TRBV14; CDR3: ASSQVSPVGGYT
size: -; J: TRBJ1-4; V: TRBV30; CDR3: AWGGRSTNEKLF
size: many; J: TRBJ2-7; V: TRBV6-1; CDR3: ASSRSGVSYEQY
size: -; J: TRBJ2-7; V: TRBV11-2; CDR3: ASSSSEFEQY
size: many; J: TRBJ2-3; V: TRBV20-1; CDR3: SALLLALKSSTDTQY
size: many; J: TRBJ2-1; V: TRBV7-3; CDR3: ASSLKEGGGYNEQF
size: -; J: TRBJ1-5; V: TRBV20-1; CDR3: SAGSRDRGNQPQH
size: few; J: TRBJ1-1; V: TRBV19; CDR3: ASSIKHLRGNTEAF
size: many; J: TRBJ2-3; V: TRBV14; CDR3: ASSQDWGGLHTDTQY
size: many; J: TRBJ1-2; V: TRBV12-3/TRBV12-4; CDR3: ASSLSPSSGRNYGYT
size: many; J: TRBJ2-5; V: TRBV11-2; CDR3: ASSTLETQY
size: -; J: TRBJ2-1; V: TRBV7-2; CDR3: ASSLSRVHNEQF
size: many; J: TRBJ1-2; V: TRBV12-3/TRBV12-4; CDR3: ASSRDRAGYT
size: few; J: TRBJ1-3; V: TRBV10-3; CDR3: AISGGDRVTGNTIY
size: many; J: TRBJ1-1; V: TRBV24-1; CDR3: ATPGGEQDTEAF
size: many; J: TRBJ2-7; V: TRBV10-3; CDR3: AISPEVSFYEQY
size: many; J: TRBJ1-2; V: TRBV28; CDR3: ATHERLNYGYT
size: -; J: TRBJ1-5; V: TRBV28; CDR3: ASTIFGLNQPQH
size: few; J: TRBJ1-1; V: TRBV20-1; CDR3: SAAGGRENTEAF
size: -; J: TRBJ1-5; V: TRBV19; CDR3: ASSPHKQPQH
size: many; J: TRBJ2-3; V: TRBV12-5; CDR3: ASGLATGYTQY
size: -; J: TRBJ1-3; V: TRBV6-5; CDR3: ASSYRTGEGNTIY
size: many; J: TRBJ2-7; V: TRBV20-1; CDR3: SALRRELSYEQY
size: many; J: TRBJ2-7; V: TRBV6-1; CDR3: ASNNRGHPPDEQY
size: many; J: TRBJ2-7; V: TRBV27; CDR3: ASSFGLRGSYEQY
size: many; J: TRBJ2-1; V: TRBV19; CDR3: ASNSVGGPSSYNEQF
size: few; J: TRBJ1-1; V: TRBV5-1; CDR3: ASSLAGGLDVNTEAF
size: -; J: TRBJ2-4; V: TRBV5-4; CDR3: ASTPGTSNIQY
size: -; J: TRBJ2-3; V: TRBV3-1; CDR3: ASSQDLGSRDDTQY
size: many; J: TRBJ2-3; V: TRBV12-3/TRBV12-4; CDR3: ASSLAVLLTDTQY
size: -; J: TRBJ2-1; V: TRBV7-9; CDR3: ASSLGVSGGPYNEQF
size: many; J: TRBJ2-7; V: TRBV3-1; CDR3: ASSPAPSSSYEQY
size: many; J: TRBJ2-4; V: TRBV30; CDR3: AWRSHRSGDIQY
size: few; J: TRBJ2-1; V: TRBV15; CDR3: ATGKVDKRWNEQF
size: many; J: TRBJ2-1; V: TRBV24-1; CDR3: ATSDPGLAGQSYNEQF
size: many; J: TRBJ1-6; V: TRBV27; CDR3: ASSLYPGGFNSPLH